This passage covers 7 T cell receptor beta chains from one sample sequenced in a study of T-cell reconstitution after alpha-beta-depleted transplantation in children. Using unique molecular identifiers, the investigators prepared the TCRbeta library. MiXCR, run by TCRdb on the PCR reads, gives a single entry per CDR3 protein. The sample yields about 260,000 distinct CDR3 sequences, 9.5% to 13% seen once. The input for sequencing was peripheral blood, taken 180 days after TCRalphabeta/CD19-depleted stem cell transplant. These receptors were taken from a male patient aged 2 to 9 who had a stem cell transplant for chronic granulomatous disease, so the T cells may come from the graft donor.

This sequence joins TRBV20-1 and TRBJ2-7; TRBD1 agrees at 9 bases. Germline loops: CDR1 DFQATT, CDR2 SNEGSKA (reference sequence). The CDR3 consists of 14 residues. V was pared by 0 bases and J by 6 bases, with 6 bases of the junction left unmatched. DNA for the CDR3: TGCAGTGCTAGAGATCCAGGACAGGGGACCGAGCAGTACTTC. This sequence encodes CSARDPGQGTEQYF.

There are many counts of this clonotype. CDR3: CASSLHSRRSTDTQYF. The CDR3 nucleotides read TGTGCCAGCAGTTTACATTCAAGGAGGAGCACAGATACGCAGTATTTT. The rearrangement uses TRBV12-3 or TRBV12-4 and TRBJ2-3; tentative D call: TRBD2 (5 bases). Trimming cost V 2 bases and J 0 bases, with 12 bases left between them. This CDR3 contains 16 residues.

This clonotype has a count of ten or more. V is TRBV10-3 and J is TRBJ2-1; D possibly corresponds to TRBD2 (5 bases). The germline CDR1 and CDR2 sequences are ENHRY and SYGVKD. With 6 bases removed from V and 7 bases from J, the gap between germline ends came to 10 bases. The CDR3 extends over 12 amino acids. In DNA, the CDR3 is TGTGCCATCAGCGCGGGTGCTAATGAGCAGTTCTTC. As protein: CAISAGANEQFF.

This clonotype was detected many times. The V gene is TRBV12-3 or TRBV12-4, the J gene TRBJ1-5; D gene ambiguous. This CDR3 region has 16 residues. V dropped 6 bases and J dropped 2 bases, with 17 bases sitting between them. The CDR3 region has the DNA TGTGCCAGCAGCCCGGGGTGGTCCGGGCGCAATCAGCCCCAGCATTTT. Translation gives CASSPGWSGRNQPQHF.

This clonotype was seen ten or more times. V usage is TRBV28 and J usage is TRBJ2-2; the match to TRBD2 covers 7 bases. The trim removed 8 bases at V and 3 bases at J, leaving 9 bases unmatched. Germline lookup yields CDR1 MDHEN and CDR2 SYDVKM. The length of the CDR3 is 15 residues. The DNA for the CDR3 is TGTGCCAGCGTTGGGGCGGGAGCATACACCGGGGAGCTGTTTTTT. Protein sequence: CASVGAGAYTGELFF. Complete variable domain (other parts from reference TRBV28 and TRBJ2-2): DVKVTQSSRYLVKRTGEKVFLECVQDMDHENMFWYRQDPGLGLRLIYFSYDVKMKEKGDIPEGYSVSREKKERFSLILESASTNQTSMYLCASVGAGAYTGELFFGEGSRLTVL.

This clonotype was recorded many times. The chain is built from TRBV4-3 and TRBJ1-5; weak D call: TRBD1 (5 bases). The CDR3 is 15 residues long. Germline CDR1 is LGHNA and CDR2 is YSLEER. V was clipped by 2 bases and J by 1 base, with 9 bases between them. The CDR3 loop reads CASSQHTGSNQPQHF. The CDR3 DNA is TGCGCCAGCAGCCAACATACAGGAAGCAATCAGCCCCAGCATTTT.

This clonotype appeared many times. The chain carries TRBV27 and TRBJ2-7; D is perhaps TRBD1 or TRBD2 (5 bases each). This CDR3 region has 15 residues. V lost 4 bases to trimming and J lost 7 bases, with 20 bases between them. CDR1 and CDR2 from the germline V gene are MNHEY and SMNVEV (reference sequence). CDR3 coding DNA: TGTGCCAGCAGTTATGGCAGGGTACCTACGGGGGAGCAGTACTTC. Translating it yields CASSYGRVPTGEQYF.